Included here is one T cell receptor beta chain sequence, with context. This entry comes from a study of blood T cell repertoires in COVID-19. The wider study: T cells, B-cell-depleted T cells, or PBMCs supplied cDNA or gDNA.

Those who participated ranged in age from 18 to 89 years and resided in approximately 23 US areas. Recovered status in Cohort 3 required two negative PCRs, clearance, or symptom resolution. Assay used: immunoSEQ multiplex PCR; TCRdb lists only in-frame clones, some missing. The sample holds 450,000 to 500,000 clones, 88% seen once. Germline assignment: CDR1 MNHEY and CDR2 SVGAGI. The CDR3 extends over 13 amino acids. With 7 bases removed from V and 2 bases from J, the gap between germline ends came to 10 bases. The chain has TRBV6-5 and TRBJ2-3; possible D gene TRBD1, 6 bases. Sequencing used PBMCs or T cells enriched from blood (not recorded which). This receptor was identified in a woman in her sixties who had recovered from COVID-19. The CDR3 region is CASTGDNTDTQYF. DNA of the CDR3: TGTGCCAGCACCGGGGACAACACAGATACGCAGTATTTT.